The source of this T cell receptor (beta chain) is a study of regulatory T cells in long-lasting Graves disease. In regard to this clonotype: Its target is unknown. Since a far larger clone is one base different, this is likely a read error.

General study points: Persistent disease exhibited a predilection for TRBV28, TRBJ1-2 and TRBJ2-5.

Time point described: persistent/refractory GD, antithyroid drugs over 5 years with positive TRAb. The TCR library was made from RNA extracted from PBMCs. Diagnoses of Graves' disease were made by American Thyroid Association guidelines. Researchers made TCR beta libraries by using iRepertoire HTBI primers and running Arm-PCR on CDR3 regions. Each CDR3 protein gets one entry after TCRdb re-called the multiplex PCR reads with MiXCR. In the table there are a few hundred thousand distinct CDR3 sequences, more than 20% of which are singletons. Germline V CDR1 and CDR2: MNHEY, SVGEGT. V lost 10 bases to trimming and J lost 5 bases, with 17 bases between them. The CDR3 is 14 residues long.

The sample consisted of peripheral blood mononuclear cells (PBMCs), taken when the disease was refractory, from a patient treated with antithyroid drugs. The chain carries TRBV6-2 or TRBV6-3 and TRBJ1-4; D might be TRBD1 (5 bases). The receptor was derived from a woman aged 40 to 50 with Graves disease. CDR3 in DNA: TGTGCCATGAAAGACAGTGGGTGGAATGAAAAACTGTTTTTT. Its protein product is CAMKDSGWNEKLFF.